This T cell receptor beta chain originates from a study of cytomegalovirus exposure and HLA in healthy donors. The CDR3 is 11 amino acids. In germline, CDR1 is MDHEN, CDR2 SYDVKM. V dropped 8 bases and J dropped 9 bases, with 14 bases sitting between them. PCR was performed using 60 Vbeta and 13 Jbeta primers. Assay: immunoSEQ multiplex PCR; the TCRdb copy retains only in-frame clones and omits some. Of 150,000 to 200,000 clones listed, 77% are singletons. Study-wide results and limits: Rarity characterized most TCR sequences, yet some public TCRs appeared in many donors.

A remark on this clone: What it recognizes is unknown.

Specimen: PBMCs. This rearrangement joins TRBV28 to TRBJ2-7; a weak D match, TRBD1 (6 bases). The receptor was isolated from a woman in her forties in good health and CMV-seropositive. This chain's CDR3 is CASGSTGRQYF. CDR3 DNA: TGTGCCAGCGGAAGTACAGGGAGGCAGTACTTC.